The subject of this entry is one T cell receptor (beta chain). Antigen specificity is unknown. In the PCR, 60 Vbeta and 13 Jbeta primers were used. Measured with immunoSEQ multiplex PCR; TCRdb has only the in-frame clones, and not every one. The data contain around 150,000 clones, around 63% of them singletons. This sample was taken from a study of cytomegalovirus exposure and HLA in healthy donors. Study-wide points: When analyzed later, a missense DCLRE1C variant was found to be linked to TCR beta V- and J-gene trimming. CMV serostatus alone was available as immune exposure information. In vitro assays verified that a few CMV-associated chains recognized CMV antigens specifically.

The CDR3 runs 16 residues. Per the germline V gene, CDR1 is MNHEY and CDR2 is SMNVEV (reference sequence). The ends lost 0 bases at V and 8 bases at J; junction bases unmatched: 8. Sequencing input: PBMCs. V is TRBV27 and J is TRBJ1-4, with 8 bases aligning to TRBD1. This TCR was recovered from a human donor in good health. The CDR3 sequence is CASSLSQGGGPEKLFF. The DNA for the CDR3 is TGTGCCAGCAGTTTATCACAGGGGGGGGGACCCGAAAAACTGTTTTTT.